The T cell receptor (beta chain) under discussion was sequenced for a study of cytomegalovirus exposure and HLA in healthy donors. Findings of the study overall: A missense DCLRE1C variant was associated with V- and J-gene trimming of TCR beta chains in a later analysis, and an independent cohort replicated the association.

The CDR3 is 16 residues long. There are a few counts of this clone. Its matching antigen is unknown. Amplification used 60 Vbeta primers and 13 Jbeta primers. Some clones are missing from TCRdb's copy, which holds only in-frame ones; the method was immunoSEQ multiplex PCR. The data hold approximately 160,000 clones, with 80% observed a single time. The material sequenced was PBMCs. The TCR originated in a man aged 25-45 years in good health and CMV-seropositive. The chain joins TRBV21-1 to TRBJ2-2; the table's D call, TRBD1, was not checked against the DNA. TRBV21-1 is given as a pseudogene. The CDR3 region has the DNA TGTGCCAGCAGCATGGGCCGACAAGTTAACACCGGGGAGCTGTTTTTT. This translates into CASSMGRQVNTGELFF.